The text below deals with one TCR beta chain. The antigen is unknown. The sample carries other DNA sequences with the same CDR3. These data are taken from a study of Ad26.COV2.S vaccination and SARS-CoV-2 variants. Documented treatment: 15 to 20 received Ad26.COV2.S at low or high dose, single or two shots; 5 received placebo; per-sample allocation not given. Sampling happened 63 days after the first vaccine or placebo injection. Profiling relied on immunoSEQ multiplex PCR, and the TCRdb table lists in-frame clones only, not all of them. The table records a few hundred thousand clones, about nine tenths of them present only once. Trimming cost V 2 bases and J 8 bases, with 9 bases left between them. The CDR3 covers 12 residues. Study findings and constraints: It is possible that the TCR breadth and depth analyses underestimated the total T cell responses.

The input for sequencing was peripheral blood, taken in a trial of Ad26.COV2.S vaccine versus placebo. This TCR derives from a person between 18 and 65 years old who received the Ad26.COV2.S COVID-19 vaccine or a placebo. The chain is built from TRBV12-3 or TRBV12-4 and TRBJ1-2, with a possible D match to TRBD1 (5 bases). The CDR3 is CASSLQGYGYTF. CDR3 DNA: TGTGCCAGCAGTTTACAGGGCTACGGCTACACCTTC.